A selection of T cell receptor beta chains follows, all from one sample in a study of blood T cell repertoires in COVID-19. Measured with immunoSEQ multiplex PCR; TCRdb has only the in-frame clones, and not every one. The top ten hold under 12% of the sample, which has fewer than 150,000 clones, 88% seen once. The source material was peripheral blood. The source is a man aged 45 to 65 with active or convalescent COVID-19. Each CDR3 is given with its conserved first and last residue. Fields, in order: clone size, V gene, J gene, D gene, CDR3 DNA, CDR3 protein. A D gene is named only where the DNA matches it firmly. Some rows mark clone size as missing; the rest say once, few, many or name a class of expanded clone.

clone_size: once; v_call: TRBV6-6; j_call: TRBJ1-3; d_call: NA; cdr3_nt: TGTGCCAGCAGTAAACAGGGTCCCCTCTCTGGAAACACCATATATTTT; cdr3_aa: CASSKQGPLSGNTIYF
clone_size: NA; v_call: TRBV5-5; j_call: TRBJ1-1; d_call: TRBD1; cdr3_nt: TGTGCCAGCAGCTCGACGGACAGGGGGCAAATGGTAGGTACTGAAGCTTTCTTT; cdr3_aa: CASSSTDRGQMVGTEAFF
clone_size: NA; v_call: TRBV19; j_call: TRBJ2-7; d_call: TRBD1; cdr3_nt: TGTGCCAGTAGTAAGGGACAGGGAGGATACGAGCAGTACTTC; cdr3_aa: CASSKGQGGYEQYF
clone_size: NA; v_call: TRBV19; j_call: TRBJ2-1; d_call: NA; cdr3_nt: TGTGCCAGTCAGAGAGTAATATCCCGGGGGGAGCAGTTCTTC; cdr3_aa: CASQRVISRGEQFF
clone_size: few; v_call: TRBV20-1; j_call: TRBJ1-2; d_call: NA; cdr3_nt: TGCAGGGGGACTTTTGATTATGGCTACACCTTC; cdr3_aa: CRGTFDYGYTF
clone_size: once; v_call: TRBV19; j_call: TRBJ2-7; d_call: TRBD2; cdr3_nt: TGTGCCAGTAGTAACCCGGGACTAGCGGGAGGAACCTACGAGCAGTACTTC; cdr3_aa: CASSNPGLAGGTYEQYF
clone_size: NA; v_call: TRBV3-1/TRBV3-2; j_call: TRBJ1-4; d_call: NA; cdr3_nt: TGTGCCAGCAGCCAAGTAGTGACAAGTAATGAAAAACTGTTTTTT; cdr3_aa: CASSQVVTSNEKLFF
clone_size: NA; v_call: TRBV5-1; j_call: TRBJ1-6; d_call: TRBD1; cdr3_nt: TGCGCCAGCAGCTTTGTAGGGACAGATAATTCAATCCTCCACTTT; cdr3_aa: CASSFVGTDNSILHF
clone_size: NA; v_call: TRBV28; j_call: TRBJ1-6; d_call: NA; cdr3_nt: TGTGCCAGCAGTTTACGGCAGGGGTTGAGGTCACCCCTCCACTTT; cdr3_aa: CASSLRQGLRSPLHF
clone_size: NA; v_call: TRBV29-1; j_call: TRBJ2-7; d_call: NA; cdr3_nt: TGCAGCACCGGTGGGGGCAGTTCCCCCTACGAGCAGTACTTC; cdr3_aa: CSTGGGSSPYEQYF
clone_size: NA; v_call: TRBV9; j_call: TRBJ2-1; d_call: NA; cdr3_nt: TGTGCCAGCAGCGTAGAGAGTGGGAGCGCCTACAATGAGCAGTTCTTC; cdr3_aa: CASSVESGSAYNEQFF
clone_size: NA; v_call: TRBV7-9; j_call: TRBJ1-2; d_call: NA; cdr3_nt: TGTGCCAGCAGCTCACAGGGCTCTGGCTACACCTTC; cdr3_aa: CASSSQGSGYTF
clone_size: NA; v_call: TRBV28; j_call: TRBJ1-2; d_call: TRBD1; cdr3_nt: TGTGCCGGCATGGACAGGGCGGTAGGTGGCTACACCTTC; cdr3_aa: CAGMDRAVGGYTF
clone_size: NA; v_call: TRBV5-1; j_call: TRBJ2-7; d_call: TRBD1; cdr3_nt: TGCGCCAGCAGCGCCGCCGGGACAGGGGGCTACGAGCAGTACTTC; cdr3_aa: CASSAAGTGGYEQYF
clone_size: once; v_call: TRBV28; j_call: TRBJ1-5; d_call: TRBD1; cdr3_nt: TGTGCCAGCAGACCAGGACAGGGCGGTCAGCCCCAGCATTTT; cdr3_aa: CASRPGQGGQPQHF
clone_size: NA; v_call: TRBV7-9; j_call: TRBJ2-2; d_call: NA; cdr3_nt: TGTGCCAGTACTACGGGATTTCGGAGGGCCGGGGAGCTGTTTTTT; cdr3_aa: CASTTGFRRAGELFF
clone_size: NA; v_call: TRBV29-1; j_call: TRBJ2-2; d_call: NA; cdr3_nt: TGCAGCACGCGGGACTCGCTTAACACCGGGGAGCTGTTTTTT; cdr3_aa: CSTRDSLNTGELFF
clone_size: NA; v_call: TRBV7-6; j_call: TRBJ2-5; d_call: TRBD1; cdr3_nt: TGTGCCAGCAGAAAGGACAGGGGACGCCAAGAGACCCAGTACTTC; cdr3_aa: CASRKDRGRQETQYF
clone_size: few; v_call: TRBV7-9; j_call: TRBJ1-2; d_call: NA; cdr3_nt: TGTGCCAGCCAACGGGAGAGGGGCCGCTATGGCTACACCTTC; cdr3_aa: CASQRERGRYGYTF
clone_size: NA; v_call: TRBV7-6; j_call: TRBJ2-7; d_call: TRBD2; cdr3_nt: TGTGCCAGCAGCCGGCTAGCGGCTGGGGCCTCCGAGCAGTACTTC; cdr3_aa: CASSRLAAGASEQYF
clone_size: once; v_call: TRBV19; j_call: TRBJ1-5; d_call: NA; cdr3_nt: TGTGCCAGTAGTATAGCCAGGGGCAATCAGCCCCAGCATTTT; cdr3_aa: CASSIARGNQPQHF
clone_size: NA; v_call: TRBV30; j_call: TRBJ2-2; d_call: NA; cdr3_nt: TGTGCCTGGAGGGGTGGGCTCCCCCCCGGGGAGCTGTTTTTT; cdr3_aa: CAWRGGLPPGELFF
clone_size: NA; v_call: TRBV7-2; j_call: TRBJ2-7; d_call: TRBD1; cdr3_nt: TGTGCCAGCAGCTTACGGCCAAACAGGGGTGCCTACGAGCAGTACTTC; cdr3_aa: CASSLRPNRGAYEQYF
clone_size: NA; v_call: TRBV2; j_call: TRBJ1-2; d_call: NA; cdr3_nt: TGTGCCAGCACCCGATCGGTAGGACGGGGCTATGGCTACACCTTC; cdr3_aa: CASTRSVGRGYGYTF
clone_size: NA; v_call: TRBV5-1; j_call: TRBJ2-7; d_call: NA; cdr3_nt: TGCGCCAGCAGCCTTCCGGACAGTCCCTACGAGCAGTACTTC; cdr3_aa: CASSLPDSPYEQYF
clone_size: NA; v_call: TRBV4-3; j_call: TRBJ2-7; d_call: NA; cdr3_nt: TGCGCCAGCAGCCAAGATGAGGACAGCCCCTACGAGCAGTACTTC; cdr3_aa: CASSQDEDSPYEQYF
clone_size: NA; v_call: TRBV3-1/TRBV3-2; j_call: TRBJ1-6; d_call: TRBD1; cdr3_nt: TGTGCCAGCAGCCCCCCTCGGAGGACAGGGGTTAATTCACCCCTCCACTTT; cdr3_aa: CASSPPRRTGVNSPLHF
clone_size: NA; v_call: TRBV27; j_call: TRBJ2-7; d_call: NA; cdr3_nt: TGTGCCAGCACTAGTGTAGGGGGTCGCTACGAGCAGTACTTC; cdr3_aa: CASTSVGGRYEQYF
clone_size: NA; v_call: TRBV7-2; j_call: TRBJ2-3; d_call: NA; cdr3_nt: TGTGCCAGCAGCTTACCCGTGGGTTATAACAGAGCTACGCAGTATTTT; cdr3_aa: CASSLPVGYNRATQYF
clone_size: NA; v_call: TRBV5-1; j_call: TRBJ2-7; d_call: NA; cdr3_nt: TGCGCCAGCAGTCCCAGGGGAAATGTGAACGAGCAGTACTTC; cdr3_aa: CASSPRGNVNEQYF
clone_size: NA; v_call: TRBV6-5; j_call: TRBJ2-3; d_call: TRBD2; cdr3_nt: TGTGCCACCTATCCCCGGGGGGGCGCAGATACGCAGTATTTT; cdr3_aa: CATYPRGGADTQYF
clone_size: NA; v_call: TRBV28; j_call: TRBJ1-5; d_call: TRBD1; cdr3_nt: TGTGCCAGCAGTCGGGACAGAAATCTTTCAAATCAGCCCCAGCATTTT; cdr3_aa: CASSRDRNLSNQPQHF
clone_size: once; v_call: TRBV9; j_call: TRBJ1-4; d_call: NA; cdr3_nt: TGTGCCAGCAGCCCGCGCCACCAACCCCGGGAAAAACTGTTTTTT; cdr3_aa: CASSPRHQPREKLFF
clone_size: NA; v_call: TRBV2; j_call: TRBJ2-3; d_call: NA; cdr3_nt: TGTGCCAGCAGCCCCAACTGGGGCGCGGATACGCAGTATTTT; cdr3_aa: CASSPNWGADTQYF
clone_size: NA; v_call: TRBV5-1; j_call: TRBJ2-7; d_call: NA; cdr3_nt: TGCGCCAGCAGCTTGGGTAGACTAGACTACGAGCAGTACTTC; cdr3_aa: CASSLGRLDYEQYF
clone_size: many; v_call: TRBV6-6; j_call: TRBJ1-5; d_call: TRBD1; cdr3_nt: TGTGCCAGCAGTTACTCAGGGGACAGGAATCAGCCCCAGCATTTT; cdr3_aa: CASSYSGDRNQPQHF
clone_size: NA; v_call: TRBV3-1/TRBV3-2; j_call: TRBJ2-6; d_call: NA; cdr3_nt: TGTGCCAGCAGCTCCACCAGGGAACAGGAGAAGGGCTCTGGGGCCAACGTCCTGACTTTC; cdr3_aa: CASSSTREQEKGSGANVLTF
clone_size: NA; v_call: TRBV9; j_call: TRBJ2-5; d_call: NA; cdr3_nt: TGTGCCAGCAGCGTAGGTGGGCCTCAGGAGACCCAGTACTTC; cdr3_aa: CASSVGGPQETQYF
clone_size: NA; v_call: TRBV30; j_call: TRBJ2-3; d_call: TRBD2; cdr3_nt: TGTGCCTGGAGGAGCGGGAGGACCTTCGATACGCAGTATTTT; cdr3_aa: CAWRSGRTFDTQYF
clone_size: few; v_call: TRBV6-2/TRBV6-3; j_call: TRBJ2-7; d_call: NA; cdr3_nt: TGTGCCAGCAGCCTAACCGGGACCCAGGGGAAGCAGTACTTC; cdr3_aa: CASSLTGTQGKQYF
clone_size: NA; v_call: TRBV28; j_call: TRBJ2-2; d_call: TRBD2; cdr3_nt: TGTGCCAGCAGATTAGCGGGAGGGCGGCTAGGGGAGCTGTTTTTT; cdr3_aa: CASRLAGGRLGELFF
clone_size: NA; v_call: TRBV5-6; j_call: TRBJ1-1; d_call: TRBD1; cdr3_nt: TGTGCCAGCAGCATGACAGGGCCGAACACTGAAGCTTTCTTT; cdr3_aa: CASSMTGPNTEAFF
clone_size: NA; v_call: TRBV5-1; j_call: TRBJ1-6; d_call: NA; cdr3_nt: TGCGCCAGCAGCTTGGAACTGATCAATTCACCCCTCCACTTT; cdr3_aa: CASSLELINSPLHF
clone_size: NA; v_call: TRBV6-5; j_call: TRBJ1-4; d_call: TRBD1; cdr3_nt: TGTGCCAGCAGTTCCCTACAGGGGGCAAAGGAAAAACTGTTTTTT; cdr3_aa: CASSSLQGAKEKLFF
clone_size: NA; v_call: TRBV3-1/TRBV3-2; j_call: TRBJ2-2; d_call: TRBD2; cdr3_nt: TGTGCCAGCAGCCCAAGTTGGGGGGGTGGTGGCACCGGGGAGCTGTTTTTT; cdr3_aa: CASSPSWGGGGTGELFF
clone_size: NA; v_call: TRBV9; j_call: TRBJ1-4; d_call: NA; cdr3_nt: TGTGCCAGCAGCGTAGCAGAGGGGAGGGTTAGTGAAAAACTGTTTTTT; cdr3_aa: CASSVAEGRVSEKLFF
clone_size: NA; v_call: TRBV18; j_call: TRBJ2-3; d_call: TRBD1; cdr3_nt: TGTGCCAGCTCACCTGACAGGGTCGCAGATACGCAGTATTTT; cdr3_aa: CASSPDRVADTQYF
clone_size: NA; v_call: TRBV4-1; j_call: TRBJ2-7; d_call: TRBD1; cdr3_nt: TGCGCCAGCAGCCAAGGGACAGGACGGTTCTCCTACGAGCAGTACTTC; cdr3_aa: CASSQGTGRFSYEQYF
clone_size: NA; v_call: TRBV5-6; j_call: TRBJ2-7; d_call: TRBD2; cdr3_nt: TGTGCCAGCAGCTTGGCTAGCGGGAGGGCCTACGAGCAGTACTTC; cdr3_aa: CASSLASGRAYEQYF
clone_size: NA; v_call: TRBV28; j_call: TRBJ2-2; d_call: TRBD1; cdr3_nt: TGTGCCAGCAGTTTATCGGGACAGGGCGTTTACACCGGGGAGCTGTTTTTT; cdr3_aa: CASSLSGQGVYTGELFF
clone_size: NA; v_call: TRBV29-1; j_call: TRBJ2-7; d_call: TRBD1; cdr3_nt: TGCAGCGCGGGGACAGCGTTAATTGACGAGCAGTACTTC; cdr3_aa: CSAGTALIDEQYF
clone_size: few; v_call: TRBV11-2; j_call: TRBJ1-2; d_call: TRBD1; cdr3_nt: TGTGCCAGCAGCTCAACCCGGGACAGGGTACGGGGCTACACCTTC; cdr3_aa: CASSSTRDRVRGYTF
clone_size: NA; v_call: TRBV6-5; j_call: TRBJ1-3; d_call: TRBD1; cdr3_nt: TGTGCCAGCAGTAAGGGGGCGAACTCTGGAAACACCATATATTTT; cdr3_aa: CASSKGANSGNTIYF
clone_size: NA; v_call: TRBV19; j_call: TRBJ2-1; d_call: TRBD2; cdr3_nt: TGTGCCAGTATGAGCGGGAGCTCCTACAATGAGCAGTTCTTC; cdr3_aa: CASMSGSSYNEQFF
clone_size: NA; v_call: TRBV5-6; j_call: TRBJ2-2; d_call: NA; cdr3_nt: TGTGCCAGCAGTATAAGACAGGCGAACACCGGGGAGCTGTTTTTT; cdr3_aa: CASSIRQANTGELFF
clone_size: NA; v_call: TRBV29-1; j_call: TRBJ2-2; d_call: TRBD1; cdr3_nt: TGCAGCGTTGGGACAGGGGGCACCGGGGAGCTGTTTTTT; cdr3_aa: CSVGTGGTGELFF
clone_size: NA; v_call: TRBV6-5; j_call: TRBJ2-7; d_call: TRBD1; cdr3_nt: TGTGCCAGCAGTCCGGCAGGGGGCCAGCAGTACTTC; cdr3_aa: CASSPAGGQQYF
clone_size: NA; v_call: TRBV11-3; j_call: TRBJ2-7; d_call: NA; cdr3_nt: TGTGCCAGCAGCTTAGATACGGGCTACGAGCAGTACTTC; cdr3_aa: CASSLDTGYEQYF
clone_size: NA; v_call: TRBV20-1; j_call: TRBJ2-3; d_call: TRBD2; cdr3_nt: TGCAGTGCTAGTCTATCTAGCGGGATTTGGGGTGGCACAGATACGCAGTATTTT; cdr3_aa: CSASLSSGIWGGTDTQYF